The 27 T cell receptor beta chains reported below all come from one sample, sequenced in a study of blood T cell repertoires in COVID-19. Profiling relied on immunoSEQ multiplex PCR, and the TCRdb table lists in-frame clones only, not all of them. The sample has under 150,000 clones; around 84% are singletons. Specimen: PBMCs or T cells enriched from blood (not recorded which). Source of these receptors: a man aged 40-49 years with acute COVID-19.

The J gene is TRBJ1-1, the V gene TRBV15, with 7 bases that match TRBD1. V shed 5 bases, J shed 7 bases, and the junction held 7 bases outside the gene matches. CDR1 and CDR2 (germline): LNHNV, YYDKDF (reference sequence). This CDR3 is built from 13 residues. As DNA, the CDR3 is TGTGCCACCAGCGCCAACAGGGGCGGTGAAGCTTTCTTT. This gives the protein CATSANRGGEAFF.

The chain combines TRBV20-1 with TRBJ1-1; TRBD1 is a possible D gene (6 bases). Germline V lookup: CDR1 DFQATT, CDR2 SNEGSKA (reference sequence). This CDR3 contains 11 residues. CDR3 in amino acids: CTGAGVTEAFF. The CDR3 nucleotides read TGCACCGGGGCAGGGGTCACTGAAGCTTTCTTT.

The chain combines TRBV3-1 (or the pseudogene TRBV3-2) with TRBJ1-1; D unresolved. Germline assignment: CDR1 LGHDT and CDR2 YNNKEL (reference sequence). Trimming left V 0 bases short and J 5 bases short, with 10 bases between. The CDR3 loop spans 14 amino acids. The CDR3 reads CASSQDQRGTEAFF. The DNA for the CDR3 is TGTGCCAGCAGCCAAGATCAGCGCGGGACTGAAGCTTTCTTT.

The CDR3 protein is CASSPRLADYSYNEQFF. CDR3 in DNA: TGTGCCAGCTCACCCCGACTAGCGGACTACTCCTACAATGAGCAGTTCTTC. The V gene is TRBV18, the J gene TRBJ2-1; 9 bases match TRBD2. CDR1 KGHSH and CDR2 LQKENI come from the germline V gene. The V gene end was trimmed by 3 bases and the J gene end by 0 bases; junction bases not matched to a gene: 6. This CDR3 contains 17 residues.

This CDR3 reads CASSEQRQSYEQYF. The CDR3 coding sequence is TGTGCCAGCAGTGAACAAAGACAGAGCTACGAGCAGTACTTC. The chain recombines TRBV6-1 with TRBJ2-7; D is possibly TRBD1 (5 bases). With 2 bases removed from V and 3 bases from J, the gap between germline ends came to 11 bases. This CDR3 contains 14 residues. Germline V gives CDR1 MNHNS, CDR2 SASEGT.

The chain recombines TRBV5-1 with TRBJ1-1; D call uncertain. The length of the CDR3 is 14 residues. From germline, CDR1 is SGHRS and CDR2 YFSETQ. The V end lost 0 bases, the J end lost 2 bases, and 8 bases lay between the germline ends. The CDR3, as DNA: TGCGCCAGCAGCTTGGGCCAGGTCAACACTGAAGCTTTCTTT. Translation gives CASSLGQVNTEAFF.

The J gene is TRBJ2-7, the V gene TRBV6-5; 12 nucleotides align to TRBD2. The CDR3 runs 15 residues. CDR1 and CDR2 from the germline V gene are MNHEY and SVGAGI. V lost 6 bases, J lost 3 bases, and 6 bases stayed unmatched. The CDR3 bases are TGTGCCAGCAGGGGAACGACTAGCGGGAGCTACGAGCAGTACTTC. It encodes CASRGTTSGSYEQYF.

The chain couples TRBV2 to TRBJ1-4; 8 nucleotides agree with TRBD1. V was pared by 7 bases and J by 8 bases, with 12 bases of the junction left unmatched. CDR1 is SNHLY, CDR2 FYNNEI, per germline. This CDR3 has 15 amino acids. The CDR3 loop reads CASTPTGGYEEKLFF. The CDR3, as DNA: TGTGCCAGCACCCCAACAGGGGGTTATGAGGAAAAACTGTTTTTT. Filled out from reference TRBV2 and TRBJ1-4, the complete variable domain reads EPEVTQTPSHQVTQMGQEVILRCVPISNHLYFYWYRQILGQKVEFLVSFYNNEISEKSEIFDDQFSVERPDGSNFTLKIRSTKLEDSAMYFCASTPTGGYEEKLFFGSGTQLSVL.

The CDR3 DNA reads TGCGCCAGCAGCCGGACAGGGGGCGGGACTACTGAAGCTTTCTTT. Translated, it gives CASSRTGGGTTEAFF. The chain is built from TRBV5-1 and TRBJ1-1; 11 bases fit TRBD1. V was pared by 4 bases and J by 5 bases, with 7 bases of the junction left unmatched. CDR1 and CDR2 from the germline V gene are SGHRS and YFSETQ. This CDR3 comprises 15 residues.

This clone is a singleton in its sample. This CDR3 is CASSVGGTGSDGYTF. The CDR3, as DNA: TGTGCCAGCAGCGTGGGGGGGACAGGGTCTGACGGCTACACCTTC. This rearrangement joins TRBV9 to TRBJ1-2; 9 nucleotides align to TRBD1. CDR1 is SGDLS, CDR2 YYNGEE, per germline. J was trimmed by 8 bases and V by 2 bases; bases with no gene match: 10. The CDR3 is 15 amino acids.

The V gene is TRBV12-5, the J gene TRBJ2-3; TRBD1 is a possible D gene (6 bases). This CDR3 has 15 residues. Trimming removed 1 base from V and 5 bases from J, with 13 bases in between. Germline V gives CDR1 LGHNT, CDR2 FRNRAP. CDR3 DNA: TGTGCTAGTGGTTTGGGGACAGTTGGGGGAGATACGCAGTATTTT. This encodes CASGLGTVGGDTQYF.

The CDR3 coding sequence is TGTGCCAGCTCACTAATCACAGGGGACACTGAAGCTTTCTTT. It translates to CASSLITGDTEAFF. The chain joins TRBV18 to TRBJ1-1; TRBD1 aligns across 7 bases. Unmatched junction bases numbered 5, after V lost 4 bases and J lost 3 bases. Germline assignment: CDR1 KGHSH and CDR2 LQKENI. The length of the CDR3 is 14 residues.

A single count supports this clone. This chain joins TRBV4-2 and TRBJ1-5; D possibly corresponds to TRBD1 (6 bases). CDR1 is LGHNA and CDR2 is YNFKEQ in the germline V gene. This CDR3 is 16 amino acids long. Trimming shortened V by 4 bases and J by 5 bases, and 18 bases separated the two germline ends. DNA of the CDR3: TGTGCCAGCAGCCCAGAATGGGGGCGGTGGGATCAGCCCCAGCATTTT. This translates into CASSPEWGRWDQPQHF.

V is TRBV7-3 and J is TRBJ2-1; the match to TRBD2 covers 13 bases. Germline CDR1 SGHTA, CDR2 FQGTGA. The CDR3 consists of 15 residues. V dropped 5 bases and J dropped 7; count of bases not matched to a gene: 5. The CDR3: CASSAAGLAGNEQFF. The CDR3 bases are TGTGCCAGCAGCGCAGCGGGACTAGCGGGGAATGAGCAGTTCTTC.

The rearrangement uses TRBV30 and TRBJ1-5, with 8 nucleotides matching TRBD1. Germline values: CDR1 GTSNPN, CDR2 SVGIG (reference sequence). The CDR3 has 14 amino acids. V lost 2 bases and J lost 5; bases outside the gene matches: 5. The CDR3 region has the DNA TGTGCCTGGAGTACAGGGGGGGGGTATCAGCCCCAGCATTTT. This sequence encodes CAWSTGGGYQPQHF.

This chain joins TRBV2 and TRBJ1-4, with no clear D. The CDR3 is 11 residues long. The germline V gene encodes CDR1 SNHLY and CDR2 FYNNEI. Trimming pared 6 bases from V and 7 bases from J, leaving 6 bases between. For the CDR3, the DNA is TGTGCCAGCAGATGGAGTGAAAAACTGTTTTTT. Its translation: CASRWSEKLFF.

The J gene is TRBJ2-5, the V gene TRBV11-3; D gene ambiguous. This CDR3 is 13 amino acids long. Per germline, CDR1 SGHNT and CDR2 YENEEA. Trimming left V 1 base short and J 4 bases short, with 7 bases between. Here the CDR3 DNA reads TGTGCCAGCAGCTTAGGGGCCGGAGAGACCCAGTACTTC. It codes for CASSLGAGETQYF.

The rearrangement joins TRBV5-6 to TRBJ1-1, with D unclear. The CDR3 is made up of 17 amino acids. V lost 0 bases, J lost 0 bases, and 15 bases lay in between. CDR1 SGHDT and CDR2 YYEEEE come from the germline V gene. The CDR3 is CASSLENGKGLNTEAFF. Here the CDR3 DNA reads TGTGCCAGCAGCTTGGAAAACGGGAAGGGCTTGAACACTGAAGCTTTCTTT.

The rearrangement uses TRBV11-2 and TRBJ2-7, with TRBD2 matching 9 bases. V lost 4 bases and J lost 7; bases outside the gene matches: 11. This CDR3 is built from 15 residues. Germline CDR1 SGHAT, CDR2 FQNNGV. The CDR3 coding sequence is TGTGCCAGCAGCTCCGCGGGGACTAGCATGGGGGAGCAGTACTTC. Protein: CASSSAGTSMGEQYF.

The chain carries TRBV19 and TRBJ1-6; D is possibly TRBD1 (6 bases). V shed 10 bases and J shed 9 bases, with 25 bases lying between them. The CDR3 is 16 amino acids. Germline lookup yields CDR1 LNHDA and CDR2 SQIVND (reference sequence). In nucleotides, the CDR3 is TGTGCCACCTCGGCTGGGACACTCGGGAAGGGTTCACCCCTCCACTTT. As protein: CATSAGTLGKGSPLHF.

This chain links TRBV3-1 (or the pseudogene TRBV3-2) with TRBJ1-1; D might be TRBD1 (5 bases). The V end was cut by 6 bases, the J end by 1 base, with 9 bases between. Germline V gene lookup returns CDR1 LGHDT and CDR2 YNNKEL (reference sequence). This CDR3 spans 13 amino acids. For the CDR3, the DNA is TGTGCCAGCAGACCCACAGGGAACACTGAAGCTTTCTTT. It codes for CASRPTGNTEAFF.

This chain uses TRBV28 with TRBJ2-3, with D tentatively TRBD2 (7 bases). Trimming removed 7 bases at V and 5 bases at J, with 13 bases between. The CDR3 extends over 13 amino acids. CDR1 is MDHEN, CDR2 SYDVKM, per germline. Written as DNA, the CDR3 is TGTGCCAGCAACGGGGGGCTGGTAGATACGCAGTATTTT. This sequence encodes CASNGGLVDTQYF.

The J gene is TRBJ1-1, the V gene TRBV5-1; the D gene is possibly TRBD1 (5 bases). The CDR3 contains 13 residues. Germline assignment: CDR1 SGHRS and CDR2 YFSETQ. The germline V and J ends were trimmed by 3 bases and 9 bases, with 15 bases remaining between them. This CDR3 is CASSWGDQSQAFF. The CDR3 DNA follows: TGCGCCAGCAGCTGGGGGGACCAAAGCCAAGCTTTCTTT.

The chain joins TRBV28 to TRBJ1-5; 7 bases are a match to TRBD1. The germline V gene encodes CDR1 MDHEN and CDR2 SYDVKM. Unmatched junction bases numbered 6, after V lost 6 bases and J lost 7 bases. CDR3 size: 13 residues. The CDR3 loop reads CASRRQGLQPQHF. The CDR3 DNA sequence: TGTGCCAGCAGAAGACAGGGTCTCCAGCCCCAGCATTTT.

This chain links TRBV19 with TRBJ2-1; TRBD2 matches 9 bases. This CDR3 spans 14 amino acids. The germline V gene encodes CDR1 LNHDA and CDR2 SQIVND (reference sequence). Trimming took 7 bases from V and 7 from J; bases not matched to a gene: 8. CDR3 region: CASNLGGRGNEQFF. The CDR3 bases are TGTGCCAGTAACCTGGGCGGGAGGGGGAATGAGCAGTTCTTC.

This chain connects TRBV5-1 to TRBJ1-1; weak D call: TRBD1 (6 bases). Germline lookup yields CDR1 SGHRS and CDR2 YFSETQ. The length of the CDR3 is 16 residues. Trimming took off 5 bases at V and 0 bases at J, with 17 bases between the two ends. The chain's CDR3 is CASRPHGGAVNTEAFF. As DNA, the CDR3 is TGCGCCAGCAGACCCCATGGGGGGGCAGTGAACACTGAAGCTTTCTTT. Together with reference TRBV5-1 and TRBJ1-1, the CDR3 gives the full variable domain: KAGVTQTPRYLIKTRGQQVTLSCSPISGHRSVSWYQQTPGQGLQFLFEYFSETQRNKGNFPGRFSGRQFSNSRSEMNVSTLELGDSALYLCASRPHGGAVNTEAFFGQGTRLTVV.

This chain links TRBV18 with TRBJ1-4, with D unclear. The length of the CDR3 is 17 residues. Germline-derived CDR1 and CDR2 are KGHSH and LQKENI. The germline V and J ends were trimmed by 6 bases and 0 bases, with 17 bases remaining between them. The CDR3 protein is CASSPIPGLTTNEKLFF. CDR3 sequence (DNA): TGTGCCAGCTCCCCAATTCCAGGACTAACAACTAATGAAAAACTGTTTTTT.